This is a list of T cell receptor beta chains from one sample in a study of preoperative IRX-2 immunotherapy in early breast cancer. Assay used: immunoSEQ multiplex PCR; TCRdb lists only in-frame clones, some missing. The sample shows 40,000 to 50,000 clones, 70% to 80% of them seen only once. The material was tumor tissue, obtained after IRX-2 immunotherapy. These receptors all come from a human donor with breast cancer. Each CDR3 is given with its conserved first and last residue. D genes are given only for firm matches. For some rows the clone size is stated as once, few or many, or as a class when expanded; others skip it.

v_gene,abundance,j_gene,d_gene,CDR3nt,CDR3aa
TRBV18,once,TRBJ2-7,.,TGTGCCAGCTCAAGTGGGAGCTACGAGCAGTACTTC,CASSSGSYEQYF
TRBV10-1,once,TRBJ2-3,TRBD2,TGCGCCAGCAGTGCGCCGACTAGCCCCTCGGGGACTTTCACAGATACGCAGTATTTT,CASSAPTSPSGTFTDTQYF
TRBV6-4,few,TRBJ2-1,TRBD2,TGTGCCATCAGTGACCTAGCGGGGGCAGGTGAGCAGTTCTTC,CAISDLAGAGEQFF
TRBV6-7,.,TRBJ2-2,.,TGTGCCAGCAGTCCCAAGACAGCAACCGGGGAGCTGTTTTTT,CASSPKTATGELFF
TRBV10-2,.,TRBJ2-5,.,TGCGCCAGCAGTGAGTCGATAGGGAACGGGGGACTTCAGGAGACCCAGTACTTC,CASSESIGNGGLQETQYF
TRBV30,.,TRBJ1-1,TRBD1,TGTGCCTGGAGCCCAGCGGACAGGGGGCGTCTGACTGAAGCTTTCTTT,CAWSPADRGRLTEAFF
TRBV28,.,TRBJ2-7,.,TGTGCCAGCAGTCGCACCCTCAGAATAACAGCTGTGACCACCTACGAGCAGTACTTC,CASSRTLRITAVTTYEQYF
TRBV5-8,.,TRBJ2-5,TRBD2,TGTGCCAGCAGCTTGGGACAGGGGACTAGCGGGAGGGCCCGGGAGACCCAGTACTTC,CASSLGQGTSGRARETQYF
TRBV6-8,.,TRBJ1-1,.,TGTGCCAGCACCCCAGGGAGGCCTGAAGCTTTCTTT,CASTPGRPEAFF
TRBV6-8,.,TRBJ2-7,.,TGTGCCAGCAGTGAGGGGATAACCTACGAGCAGTACTTC,CASSEGITYEQYF
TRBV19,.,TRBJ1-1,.,TGTGCCAGTAACTCTGCTCAGACCGCCGGTACTGAAGCTTTCTTT,CASNSAQTAGTEAFF
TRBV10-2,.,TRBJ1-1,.,TGCGCCAGCAGTAGAGGACGGGGGATGAACACTGAAGCTTTCTTT,CASSRGRGMNTEAFF
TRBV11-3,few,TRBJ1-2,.,TGTGCCAGCAAGGGGCCCGCGGCGAACTATGGCTACACCTTC,CASKGPAANYGYTF
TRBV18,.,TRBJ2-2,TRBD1,TGTGCCAGCTCGCTCACAGGGGCGGCGAACACCGGGGAGCTGTTTTTT,CASSLTGAANTGELFF
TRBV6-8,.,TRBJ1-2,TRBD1,TGTGCCAGCAGTTACCGGGGACAGGGGATATATGGCTACACCTTC,CASSYRGQGIYGYTF
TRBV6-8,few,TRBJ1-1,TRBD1,TGTGCCAGCAGTTACCCCGGGACAGGGAACACTGAAGCTTTCTTT,CASSYPGTGNTEAFF
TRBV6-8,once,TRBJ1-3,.,TGTGCCAGCAGTTACTCTGGGGAGCTCAGGAGCACCATATATTTT,CASSYSGELRSTIYF
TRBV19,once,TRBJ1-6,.,TGTGCCAGTAGTATTGGCTATAATTCACCCCTCCACTTT,CASSIGYNSPLHF
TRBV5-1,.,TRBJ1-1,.,TGCGCCAGCAGCTTGGCCGGTGGGTCAAGCACTGAAGCTTTCTTT,CASSLAGGSSTEAFF
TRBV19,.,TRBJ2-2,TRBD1,TGTGCCAGTACCGACACAGGGGGCTCCGGGGAGCTGTTTTTT,CASTDTGGSGELFF
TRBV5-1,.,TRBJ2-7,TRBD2,TGCGCCAGCAAGCCTAGCGGGAGCTCCGGCGAGCAGTACTTC,CASKPSGSSGEQYF
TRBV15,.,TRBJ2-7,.,TGTGCCACCAGCAGAGTCCGCGGAGGATCCTACGAGCAGTACTTC,CATSRVRGGSYEQYF
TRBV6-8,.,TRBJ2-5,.,TGTGCCATCAAAAAGCAAGGAGAGACCCAGTACTTC,CAIKKQGETQYF
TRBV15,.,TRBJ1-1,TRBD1,TGTGCCACCAGCAGACTCAGGGGGCAACAGATGAACACTGAAGCTTTCTTT,CATSRLRGQQMNTEAFF
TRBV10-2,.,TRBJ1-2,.,TGCGCCAGCAGTTTTAAGGGATCTGGGTCTGGCTACACCTTC,CASSFKGSGSGYTF
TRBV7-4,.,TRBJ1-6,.,TGTGCCAGCAGCTTGGATGATCCCAATTCACCCCTCCACTTT,CASSLDDPNSPLHF
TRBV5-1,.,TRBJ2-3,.,TGCGCCAGCAGCTTGGGACAGCCTCGCACAGATACGCAGTATTTT,CASSLGQPRTDTQYF
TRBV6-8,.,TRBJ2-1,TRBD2,TGTGCCAGCAGCGAGACTAGCGGCTACAATGAGCAGTTCTTC,CASSETSGYNEQFF
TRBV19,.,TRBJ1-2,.,TGTGCCAGTAGTATGACATCCCGCCAGGTCTTAAGTTATGGCTACACCTTC,CASSMTSRQVLSYGYTF
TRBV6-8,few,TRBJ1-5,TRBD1,TGTGCCAGCAGTTACACAGGGGGCAAACAGCCCCAGCATTTT,CASSYTGGKQPQHF
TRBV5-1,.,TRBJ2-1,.,TGCGCCAGCAGTCTAGCGCCCCCAGTAAATGAGCAGTTCTTC,CASSLAPPVNEQFF
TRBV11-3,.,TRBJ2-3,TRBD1,TGTGCCAGCAGTAGAGGGGGCGGCGCAGATACGCAGTATTTT,CASSRGGGADTQYF
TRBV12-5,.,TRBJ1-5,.,TGTGCTAGTGGGAAAAGGGTAAATCAGCCCCAGCATTTT,CASGKRVNQPQHF
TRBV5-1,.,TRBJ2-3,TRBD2,TGCGCCAGCAGCTCTCTGCGCGGGGGGAGGGAAGATACGCAGTATTTT,CASSSLRGGREDTQYF
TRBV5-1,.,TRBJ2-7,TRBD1,TGCGCCAGCAGCTTCCAGGGGGCGACCTACGAGCAGTACTTC,CASSFQGATYEQYF
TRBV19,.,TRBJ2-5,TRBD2,TGTGCCAGCCGGACTAGCGGGAGTAGGGAGACCCAGTACTTC,CASRTSGSRETQYF
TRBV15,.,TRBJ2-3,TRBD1,TGTGCCACCAGCAGAGCCCGCCCGGGCAGGGGGCAAGATACGCAGTATTTT,CATSRARPGRGQDTQYF
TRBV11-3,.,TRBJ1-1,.,TGTGCCAGCAGCCCGAGCGGGGTCTTGAACACTGAAGCTTTCTTT,CASSPSGVLNTEAFF
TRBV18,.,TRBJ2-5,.,TGTGCCAGCTCACCGGGGGGTAGCGGAGAAGAGACCCAGTACTTC,CASSPGGSGEETQYF
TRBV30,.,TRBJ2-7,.,TGTGCCTGGAGGGTTGGGGGCCTCACCTCCTACGAGCAGTACTTC,CAWRVGGLTSYEQYF
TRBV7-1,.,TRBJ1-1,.,TGTGCCAGCAGCTTAGATCCCGGGATCTATTTGAACACTGAAGCTTTCTTT,CASSLDPGIYLNTEAFF
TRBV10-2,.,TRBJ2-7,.,TGCGCCAGCACAAGGGAGAGGAGATACGAGCAGTACTTC,CASTRERRYEQYF
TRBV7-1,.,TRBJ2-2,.,TGTGCCAGCAGCTCGTCAAGTTATGCTACCGGGGAGCTGTTTTTT,CASSSSSYATGELFF
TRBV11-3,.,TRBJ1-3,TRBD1,TGTGCCAGCAGCTTGGGGACAGGGGGGTTCGCAAGAAACACCATATATTTT,CASSLGTGGFARNTIYF